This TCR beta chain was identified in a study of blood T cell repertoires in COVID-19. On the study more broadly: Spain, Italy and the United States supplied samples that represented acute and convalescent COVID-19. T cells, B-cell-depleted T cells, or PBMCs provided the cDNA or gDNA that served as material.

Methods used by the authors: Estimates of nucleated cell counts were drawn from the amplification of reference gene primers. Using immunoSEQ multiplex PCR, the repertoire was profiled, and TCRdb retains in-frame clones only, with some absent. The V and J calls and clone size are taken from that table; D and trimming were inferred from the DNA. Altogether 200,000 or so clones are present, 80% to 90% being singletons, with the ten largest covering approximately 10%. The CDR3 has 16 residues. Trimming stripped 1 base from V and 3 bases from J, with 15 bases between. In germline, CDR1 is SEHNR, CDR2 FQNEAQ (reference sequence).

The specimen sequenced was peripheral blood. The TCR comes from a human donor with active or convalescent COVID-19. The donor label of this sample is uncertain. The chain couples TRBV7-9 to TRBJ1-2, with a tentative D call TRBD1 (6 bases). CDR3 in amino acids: CASSLEGGAPDYGYTF. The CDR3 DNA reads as TGTGCCAGCAGCTTAGAGGGGGGGGCCCCGGACTATGGCTACACCTTC.